This T cell receptor (beta chain) was found in a study of control samples from healthy donors and cancer patients. Profiling relied on immunoSEQ multiplex PCR, and the TCRdb table lists in-frame clones only, not all of them. The sample holds 120,000 or so clones, more than 75% seen once. This clone was found once. The V gene's germline CDR1 is WNHNN and CDR2 SYGVQD (reference sequence). There are 15 residues in the CDR3. J gave up 4 bases and V 2 bases, and 3 bases lay outside the gene matches. The gene calls are TRBV10-1 and TRBJ1-1, with 11 bases lining up with TRBD1. Material for sequencing was blood. The sequence was collected from a man aged 25-40 years in good health. CDR3 sequence reads: CASSEPGTGGTEAFF. CDR3 DNA sequence: TGCGCCAGCAGTGAGCCCGGGACAGGGGGCACTGAAGCTTTCTTT.